What follows describes a single T cell receptor beta chain. The antigen remains undetermined. Culture lasted roughly eleven days before CD4+ T cell isolation. Each vaccine recipient was nucleocapsid antibody negative and had no prior SARS-CoV-2 infection. These data originate in a study of vaccination effects on CD4 cells after COVID-19. The V end was cut by 0 bases, the J end by 4 bases, with 10 bases between. Per the germline V gene, CDR1 is LNHNV and CDR2 is YYDKDF (reference sequence). This CDR3 has 15 amino acids. TCRdb's table, derived via immunoSEQ multiplex PCR, lists solely in-frame clones and lacks some. Of some 28,000 clones detected, approximately 65% appear once; the ten largest clones hold 9.9%.

This TCR was recovered from a human donor who received a COVID-19 vaccine. This sequence joins TRBV15 and TRBJ1-5; D uncertain. This material consisted of CD4+ T cells from PBMCs cultured without peptide, taken before COVID-19 vaccination. The CDR3 sequence: CATSREFTTNQPQHF. Written as DNA, the CDR3 is TGTGCCACCAGCAGAGAATTTACCACTAATCAGCCCCAGCATTTT. Drawing the rest from reference TRBV15 and TRBJ1-5, the complete variable domain is DAMVIQNPRYQVTQFGKPVTLSCSQTLNHNVMYWYQQKSSQAPKLLFHYYDKDFNNEADTPDNFQSRRPNTSFCFLDIRSPGLGDTAMYLCATSREFTTNQPQHFGDGTRLSIL.